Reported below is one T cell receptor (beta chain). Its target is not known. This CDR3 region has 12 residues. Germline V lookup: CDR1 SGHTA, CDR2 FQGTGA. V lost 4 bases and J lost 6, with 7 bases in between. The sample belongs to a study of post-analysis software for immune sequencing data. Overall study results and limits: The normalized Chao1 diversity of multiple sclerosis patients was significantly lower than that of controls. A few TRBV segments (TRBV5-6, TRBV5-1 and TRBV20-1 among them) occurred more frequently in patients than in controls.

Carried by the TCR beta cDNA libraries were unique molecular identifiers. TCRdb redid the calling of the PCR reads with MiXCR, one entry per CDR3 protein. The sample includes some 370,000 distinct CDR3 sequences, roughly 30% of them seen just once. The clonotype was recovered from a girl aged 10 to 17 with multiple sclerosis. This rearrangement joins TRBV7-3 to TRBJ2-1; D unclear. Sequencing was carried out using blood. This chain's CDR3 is CASSSDGNEQFF. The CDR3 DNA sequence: TGTGCCAGCAGCTCCGACGGCAATGAGCAGTTCTTC. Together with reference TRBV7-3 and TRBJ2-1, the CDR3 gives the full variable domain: GAGVSQTPSNKVTEKGKYVELRCDPISGHTALYWYRQSLGQGPEFLIYFQGTGAADDSGLPNDRFFAVRPEGSVSTLKIQRTERGDSAVYLCASSSDGNEQFFGPGTRLTVL.